Listed below are T cell receptor beta chains from one sample, sequenced in a study of blood T cell repertoires in COVID-19. The repertoire was sequenced with immunoSEQ multiplex PCR; TCRdb's copy has only in-frame clones and lacks some. The sample consists of around 180,000 clones, 83% of them appearing once. Sequenced sample: peripheral blood. The receptors derive from a human donor in a cohort sampled during active COVID-19. CDR3s include the opening cysteine and the closing phenylalanine or tryptophan. A D gene is named only where the DNA matches it firmly. Where a row states a size, it is once, few, many or the class of an expanded clone; other rows omit it.

J: TRBJ2-3; D: TRBD2; size: NA; V: TRBV15; DNA: TGTGCCACCAGCAGAGATCGGCCGGGACTACTAAGCACAGATACGCAGTATTTT; CDR3: CATSRDRPGLLSTDTQYF
J: TRBJ1-2; D: NA; size: NA; V: TRBV27; DNA: TGTGCCAGCAGTCCCATAATCGAGGACTATGGCTACACCTTC; CDR3: CASSPIIEDYGYTF
J: TRBJ1-5; D: TRBD1; size: NA; V: TRBV18; DNA: TGTGCCAGCTCCCCCGACAGGGGCAATCAGCCCCAGCATTTT; CDR3: CASSPDRGNQPQHF
J: TRBJ2-5; D: TRBD1; size: NA; V: TRBV7-6; DNA: TGTGCCAGCAGCTGGACAGGGGGGGAGCAAGAGACCCAGTACTTC; CDR3: CASSWTGGEQETQYF
J: TRBJ2-6; D: TRBD1; size: NA; V: TRBV9; DNA: TGTGCCAGCAGCGTAGCTTTGTCCGGAGACAGGGCTGGGGCCAACGTCCTGACTTTC; CDR3: CASSVALSGDRAGANVLTF
J: TRBJ1-1; D: TRBD1; size: NA; V: TRBV7-2; DNA: TGTGCCAGCAGCCTTACTGGACAGGGTGGAAAGAACACTGAAGCTTTCTTT; CDR3: CASSLTGQGGKNTEAFF
J: TRBJ2-3; D: TRBD1; size: once; V: TRBV6-5; DNA: TGTGCCAGCAGTTACTCGAAAGGACAGGGAGTAGATACGCAGTATTTT; CDR3: CASSYSKGQGVDTQYF
J: TRBJ2-7; D: NA; size: NA; V: TRBV21-1; DNA: TGTGCCAGCAGCAAAGGGGCGGACAGGGGTTACGGGATTTCCTACGAGCAGTACTTC; CDR3: CASSKGADRGYGISYEQYF
J: TRBJ2-1; D: TRBD1; size: NA; V: TRBV5-1; DNA: TGCGCCAGCAGCTTACGGGACAGGGAGACCAATGAGCAGTTCTTC; CDR3: CASSLRDRETNEQFF
J: TRBJ1-3; D: NA; size: NA; V: TRBV9; DNA: TGTGCCAGCGGAAGTAGGGGCGGAGGAAACACCATATATTTT; CDR3: CASGSRGGGNTIYF
J: TRBJ2-6; D: NA; size: NA; V: TRBV18; DNA: TGTGCCAGCTCGCATTACAGTTTATCCTCCTCTGGGGCCAACGTCCTGACTTTC; CDR3: CASSHYSLSSSGANVLTF
J: TRBJ2-7; D: TRBD1; size: NA; V: TRBV18; DNA: TGTGCCAGCTCACCACCGGACAGGGGGAACGAGCAGTACTTC; CDR3: CASSPPDRGNEQYF
J: TRBJ1-2; D: NA; size: once; V: TRBV28; DNA: TGTGCCAGCAGTTTAACAGCCAGTTATGGCTACACCTTC; CDR3: CASSLTASYGYTF
J: TRBJ1-2; D: TRBD1; size: NA; V: TRBV25-1; DNA: TGTGCCAGCAGTGAATACACAGGGGGCAACTATGGCTACACCTTC; CDR3: CASSEYTGGNYGYTF
J: TRBJ1-1; D: NA; size: NA; V: TRBV5-8; DNA: TGTGCCAGCAGCTTTCTGACCTTGGGGCTCACTGAAGCTTTCTTT; CDR3: CASSFLTLGLTEAFF
J: TRBJ1-2; D: NA; size: NA; V: TRBV6-5; DNA: TGTGCCAGCGCCCGGAGCAACTATGGCTACACCTTC; CDR3: CASARSNYGYTF
J: TRBJ2-1; D: TRBD1; size: NA; V: TRBV9; DNA: TGTGCCAGCAGCGTAGCGAGGGGGCTGTTGGATGAGCAGTTCTTC; CDR3: CASSVARGLLDEQFF
J: TRBJ2-5; D: NA; size: once; V: TRBV3-1/TRBV3-2; DNA: TGTGCCAGCAGCCCACTAGAACAGGGCGGGACCCAGTACTTC; CDR3: CASSPLEQGGTQYF
J: TRBJ2-5; D: NA; size: NA; V: TRBV7-9; DNA: TGTGCCAGCAGCGCCTCTAAAGAGACCCAGTACTTC; CDR3: CASSASKETQYF
J: TRBJ2-7; D: NA; size: once; V: TRBV7-2; DNA: TGTGCCAGCAGCGAGAGGAACAGGGGGGGAGAGCAGTACTTC; CDR3: CASSERNRGGEQYF
J: TRBJ2-7; D: TRBD2; size: NA; V: TRBV6-1; DNA: TGTGCCAGCAGTGAAGGATGGGCTAGCGGGTACTCCTACGAGCAGTACTTC; CDR3: CASSEGWASGYSYEQYF
J: TRBJ1-2; D: TRBD1; size: NA; V: TRBV6-6; DNA: TGTGCCAGCAGTCTCCCGACAGGGAGATATGGCTACACCTTC; CDR3: CASSLPTGRYGYTF
J: TRBJ2-7; D: NA; size: NA; V: TRBV3-1/TRBV3-2; DNA: TGTGCCAGCAGCCAAGATTACAGGAGTGAGCAGTACTTC; CDR3: CASSQDYRSEQYF
J: TRBJ1-4; D: NA; size: NA; V: TRBV6-5; DNA: TGTGCCAGCACCGAAGGTGACAGGAGGAATGAAAAACTGTTTTTT; CDR3: CASTEGDRRNEKLFF
J: TRBJ2-7; D: NA; size: NA; V: TRBV4-3; DNA: TGCGCCAGCAGCCAAGAACAGGGCAACGAGCAGTACTTC; CDR3: CASSQEQGNEQYF
J: TRBJ2-7; D: NA; size: NA; V: TRBV14; DNA: TGTGCCAGCAGCCACAGTATGTCCTACGAGCAGTACTTC; CDR3: CASSHSMSYEQYF
J: TRBJ2-7; D: TRBD1; size: few; V: TRBV9; DNA: TGTGCCAGCAGCGCTAGGACAGGCGGCTACGAGCAGTACTTC; CDR3: CASSARTGGYEQYF
J: TRBJ2-1; D: TRBD2; size: few; V: TRBV6-4; DNA: TGTGCCAGCAGTGACTCTAGCGGGGACTACAATGAGCAGTTCTTC; CDR3: CASSDSSGDYNEQFF
J: TRBJ1-1; D: NA; size: NA; V: TRBV25-1; DNA: TGTGCCAGCAGAAAGGACATGAACACTGAAGCTTTCTTT; CDR3: CASRKDMNTEAFF
J: TRBJ2-7; D: TRBD1; size: few; V: TRBV5-4; DNA: TGTGCCAGCAGCCCTCCGGGACAGACCTACGAGCAGTACTTC; CDR3: CASSPPGQTYEQYF
J: TRBJ1-1; D: TRBD1; size: NA; V: TRBV7-9; DNA: TGTGCCAGCAGCCTTAGGACAGGGGTCGGGACTGAAGCTTTCTTT; CDR3: CASSLRTGVGTEAFF
J: TRBJ2-7; D: NA; size: once; V: TRBV9; DNA: TGTGCCAGCAGCGTAGACACCCTTCACACCTACGAGCAGTACTTC; CDR3: CASSVDTLHTYEQYF
J: TRBJ2-7; D: NA; size: few; V: TRBV27; DNA: TGTGCCCTCCTGAGAGCCCCGGTGTGGGAGCAGTACTTC; CDR3: CALLRAPVWEQYF
J: TRBJ1-2; D: NA; size: NA; V: TRBV5-5; DNA: TGTGCCAGCAGCTTGGCGGGGTCCTATGGCTACACCTTC; CDR3: CASSLAGSYGYTF
J: TRBJ2-7; D: NA; size: NA; V: TRBV3-1/TRBV3-2; DNA: TGTGCCAGCAGCCAAGGGCCCTACGAGCAGTACTTC; CDR3: CASSQGPYEQYF
J: TRBJ1-5; D: NA; size: NA; V: TRBV27; DNA: TGTGCCAGCAGCCTTAACCCAGGTTCGCCCCAGCATTTT; CDR3: CASSLNPGSPQHF
J: TRBJ1-3; D: TRBD1; size: NA; V: TRBV9; DNA: TGTGCCAGCAGCGCCCGCCGGGACAGATCTGGAAACACCATATATTTT; CDR3: CASSARRDRSGNTIYF
J: TRBJ2-1; D: TRBD1; size: NA; V: TRBV18; DNA: TGTGCCAGCTCACCACCGGTGGGACAGAGCTCCTACAATGAGCAGTTCTTC; CDR3: CASSPPVGQSSYNEQFF
J: TRBJ1-2; D: NA; size: NA; V: TRBV5-1; DNA: TGCGCCAGCAGCTCAAACAGGGATGGCTACACCTTC; CDR3: CASSSNRDGYTF
J: TRBJ2-7; D: TRBD1; size: NA; V: TRBV7-9; DNA: TGTGCCAGCAGCCCGGGGACAGGGAGAGGCAACGAGCAGTACTTC; CDR3: CASSPGTGRGNEQYF
J: TRBJ2-7; D: TRBD1; size: NA; V: TRBV27; DNA: TGTGCCAGCAGTTTTGGACAGGGAACCTACGAGCAGTACTTC; CDR3: CASSFGQGTYEQYF